Given below is one T cell receptor (beta chain) in context. The target antigen is unknown. This specimen belongs to a study of cytomegalovirus exposure and HLA in healthy donors. The wider study: For the roughly 370 genotyped donors, more than 65% fell within the Caucasian-associated ancestry cluster.

Study-level points and caveats: Rarity characterized most TCR sequences, yet some public TCRs appeared in many donors.

Trimming took 2 bases from V and 1 from J, leaving 9 bases between them. The CDR3 is made up of 14 amino acids. Germline V lookup: CDR1 GTSNPN, CDR2 SVGIG (reference sequence). PCR used 60 Vbeta primers and 13 Jbeta primers. Original methodology: Later reanalysis found 80 million or so unique TCR beta chains, some 10 million of them shared. The repertoire was sequenced with immunoSEQ multiplex PCR; TCRdb's copy has only in-frame clones and lacks some. V and J calls plus clone size are reproduced from that table; the DNA served to infer D and trimming. The sample totals around 84,000 clones. The chain has TRBV30 and TRBJ2-1; the D gene is possibly TRBD2 (5 bases). Sequencing input: PBMCs. The clonotype was recovered from a man aged 25 to 45 in good health and CMV-seronegative. For the CDR3, the DNA is TGTGCCTGGAGTCCCACTAGTTCCTACAATGAGCAGTTCTTC. As protein: CAWSPTSSYNEQFF.